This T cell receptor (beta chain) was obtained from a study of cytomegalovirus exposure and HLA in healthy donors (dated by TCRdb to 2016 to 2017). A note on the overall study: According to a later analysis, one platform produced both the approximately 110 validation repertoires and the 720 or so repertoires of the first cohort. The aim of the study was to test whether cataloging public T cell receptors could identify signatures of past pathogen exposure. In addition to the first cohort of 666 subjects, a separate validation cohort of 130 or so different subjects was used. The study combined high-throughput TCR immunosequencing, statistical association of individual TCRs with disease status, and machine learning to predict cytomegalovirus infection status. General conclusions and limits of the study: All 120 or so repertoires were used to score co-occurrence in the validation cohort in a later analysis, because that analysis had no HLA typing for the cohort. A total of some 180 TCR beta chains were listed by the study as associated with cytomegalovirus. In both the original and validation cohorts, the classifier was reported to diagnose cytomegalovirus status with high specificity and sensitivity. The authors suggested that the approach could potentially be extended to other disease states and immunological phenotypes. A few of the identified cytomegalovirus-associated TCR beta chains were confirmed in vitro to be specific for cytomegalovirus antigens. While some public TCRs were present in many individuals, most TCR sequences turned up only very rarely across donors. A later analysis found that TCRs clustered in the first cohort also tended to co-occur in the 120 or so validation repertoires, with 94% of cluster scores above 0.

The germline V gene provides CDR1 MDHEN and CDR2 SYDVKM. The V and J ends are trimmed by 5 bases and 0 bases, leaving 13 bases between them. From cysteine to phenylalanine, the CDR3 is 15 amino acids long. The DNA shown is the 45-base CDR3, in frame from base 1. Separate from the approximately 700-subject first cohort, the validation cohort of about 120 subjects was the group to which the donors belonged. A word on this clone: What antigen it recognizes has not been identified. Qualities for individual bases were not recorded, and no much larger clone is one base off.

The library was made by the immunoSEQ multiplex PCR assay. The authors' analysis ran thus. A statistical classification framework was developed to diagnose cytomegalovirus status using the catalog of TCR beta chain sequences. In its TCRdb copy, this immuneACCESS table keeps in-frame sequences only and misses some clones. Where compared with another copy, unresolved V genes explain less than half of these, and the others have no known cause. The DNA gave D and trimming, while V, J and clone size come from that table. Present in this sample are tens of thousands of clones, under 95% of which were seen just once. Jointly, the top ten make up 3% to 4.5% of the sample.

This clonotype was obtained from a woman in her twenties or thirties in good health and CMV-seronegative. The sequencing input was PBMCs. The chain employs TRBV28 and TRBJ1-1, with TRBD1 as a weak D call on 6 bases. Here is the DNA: TGTGCCAGCAGTACTGAGGGGGACCTGAACACTGAAGCTTTCTTT. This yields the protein CASSTEGDLNTEAFF. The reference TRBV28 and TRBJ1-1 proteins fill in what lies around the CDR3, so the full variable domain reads DVKVTQSSRYLVKRTGEKVFLECVQDMDHENMFWYRQDPGLGLRLIYFSYDVKMKEKGDIPEGYSVSREKKERFSLILESASTNQTSMYLCASSTEGDLNTEAFFGQGTRLTVV.